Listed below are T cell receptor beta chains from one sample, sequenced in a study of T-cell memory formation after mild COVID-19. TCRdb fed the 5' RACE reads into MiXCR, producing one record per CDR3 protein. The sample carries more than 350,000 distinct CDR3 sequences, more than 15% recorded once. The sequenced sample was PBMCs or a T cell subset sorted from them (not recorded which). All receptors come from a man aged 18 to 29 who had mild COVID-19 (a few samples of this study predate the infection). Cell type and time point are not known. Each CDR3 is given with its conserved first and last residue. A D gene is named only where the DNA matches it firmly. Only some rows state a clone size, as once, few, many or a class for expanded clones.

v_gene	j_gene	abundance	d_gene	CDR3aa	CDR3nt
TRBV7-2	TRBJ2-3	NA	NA	CASSESDTQYF	TGTGCCAGCAGCGAGTCAGATACGCAGTATTTT
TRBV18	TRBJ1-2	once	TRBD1	CASSPRDRGARANYGYTF	TGTGCCAGCTCACCGCGTGACAGGGGGGCCCGAGCTAACTATGGCTACACCTTC
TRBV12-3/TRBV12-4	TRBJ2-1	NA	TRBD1	CASSLEGQGTEQFF	TGTGCCAGCAGTTTAGAGGGACAGGGGACTGAGCAGTTCTTC
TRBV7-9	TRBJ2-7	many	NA	CASSLAGVYEQYF	TGTGCCAGCAGCTTAGCCGGGGTTTACGAGCAGTACTTC
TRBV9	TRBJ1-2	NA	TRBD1	CASSVDGQGAYGYTF	TGTGCCAGCAGCGTAGATGGACAGGGGGCCTATGGCTACACCTTC
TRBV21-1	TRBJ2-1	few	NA	CASSKALQGGPIHEQFF	TGTGCCAGCAGCAAAGCCTTACAGGGTGGCCCCATCCATGAGCAGTTCTTC
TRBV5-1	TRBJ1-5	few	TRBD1	CASSVPGQGYQPQHF	TGCGCCAGCAGCGTGCCGGGACAGGGTTATCAGCCCCAGCATTTT
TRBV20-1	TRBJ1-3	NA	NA	CSATQGFSGNTIYF	TGCAGTGCTACCCAGGGCTTCTCTGGAAACACCATATATTTT
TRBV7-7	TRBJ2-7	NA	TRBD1	CASSLEPRDRGGEQYF	TGTGCCAGCAGCTTAGAGCCCCGGGACAGGGGAGGAGAGCAGTACTTC
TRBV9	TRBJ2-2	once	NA	CASSALTGAGELFF	TGTGCCAGCAGCGCCTTAACTGGGGCCGGGGAGCTGTTTTTT
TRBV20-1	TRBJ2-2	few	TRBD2	CSARTLAGGLGANTGELFF	TGCAGTGCTAGGACCCTAGCGGGGGGGCTGGGCGCGAACACCGGGGAGCTGTTTTTT
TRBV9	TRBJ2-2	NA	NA	CASSVSTTNTGELFF	TGTGCCAGCAGCGTGTCGACTACGAACACCGGGGAGCTGTTTTTT
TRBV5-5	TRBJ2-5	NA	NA	CASSFWGQETQYF	TGTGCCAGCAGCTTCTGGGGCCAAGAGACCCAGTACTTC